Below, one TCR beta chain is given with its context. Its matching antigen is unknown. The data were obtained in a study of vaccination and CD4 T cells after COVID-19. Study findings and constraints: The authors studied relatively few convalescent patients and analyzed no early post-infection timepoints.

V lost 0 bases to trimming and J lost 4 bases; unmatched junction nucleotides: 5. CDR3 length equals 15 residues. Germline V CDR1 and CDR2: SGHTA, FQGNSA. With the Oncomine TCR Beta short-read assay, DNA from cultured CD4+ T cells was sequenced. TCRdb passed the PCR reads through MiXCR, listing each CDR3 protein once. Of under 15,000 distinct CDR3 sequences in the sample, around 50% were seen once. Treatment in this sample: approximately nine-day PBMC culture with coronavirus spike peptide pools or control peptides (ViraFEST assay). ViraFEST used peptide pools to expand antigen-specific T cells and subsequently sequenced their TCRs.

This clonotype was obtained from a human donor with COVID-19. The chain is built from TRBV7-2 and TRBJ2-5, with 7 bases that match TRBD1. Sequencing used cultured CD4+ T cells from blood, obtained after SARS-CoV-2 vaccination. The CDR3 spells CASSLAGWDRETQYF. The CDR3 DNA reads as TGTGCCAGCAGCTTAGCAGGGTGGGACAGAGAGACCCAGTACTTC. The full variable domain, with the rest looked up from reference TRBV7-2 and TRBJ2-5, is GAGVSQSPSNKVTEKGKDVELRCDPISGHTALYWYRQSLGQGLEFLIYFQGNSAPDKSGLPSDRFSAERTGGSVSTLTIQRTQQEDSAVYLCASSLAGWDRETQYFGPGTRLLVL.